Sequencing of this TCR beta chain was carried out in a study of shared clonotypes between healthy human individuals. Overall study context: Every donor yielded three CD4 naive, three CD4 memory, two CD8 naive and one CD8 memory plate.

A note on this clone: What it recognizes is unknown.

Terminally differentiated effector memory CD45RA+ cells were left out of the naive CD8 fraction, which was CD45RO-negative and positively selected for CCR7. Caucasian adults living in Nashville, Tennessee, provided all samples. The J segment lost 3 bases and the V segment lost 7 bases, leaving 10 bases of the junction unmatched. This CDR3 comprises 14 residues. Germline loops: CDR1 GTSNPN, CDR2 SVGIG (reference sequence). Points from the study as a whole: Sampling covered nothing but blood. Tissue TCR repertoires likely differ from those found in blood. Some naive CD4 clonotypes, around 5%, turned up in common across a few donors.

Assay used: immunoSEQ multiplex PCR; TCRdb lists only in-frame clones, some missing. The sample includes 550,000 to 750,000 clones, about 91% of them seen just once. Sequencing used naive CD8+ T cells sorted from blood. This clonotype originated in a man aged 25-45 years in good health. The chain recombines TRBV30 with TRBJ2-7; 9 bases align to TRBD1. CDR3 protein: CASHSDRGGYEQYF. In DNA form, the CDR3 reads TGTGCCTCTCATTCGGACAGGGGTGGCTACGAGCAGTACTTC.